This TCR beta chain was captured in a study of T cell changes during pregnancy in multiple sclerosis. Trimming stripped 6 bases from V and 1 base from J, with 9 bases between. Germline assignment: CDR1 MNHEY and CDR2 SVGAGI. CDR3 size: 14 residues. The assay was immunoSEQ multiplex PCR, and TCRdb's table has in-frame clones only and misses some. The sample shows about 23,000 clones, 75% to 90% of them seen only once. The source is a female donor with multiple sclerosis, enrolled in a pregnancy study. The chain is built from TRBV6-5 and TRBJ2-2; the D gene is possibly TRBD1 (6 bases). The sequences come from CD8+ T cells from peripheral blood mononuclear cells, collected in the first trimester of pregnancy. The CDR3 protein is CASSPTGNTGELFF. In DNA form, the CDR3 reads TGTGCCAGCAGCCCGACAGGGAACACCGGGGAGCTGTTTTTT.